The entry below gives a single TCR beta chain sequence along with its context. Run at survey level, the immunoSEQ assay was version v3.0. Assay: immunoSEQ multiplex PCR; the TCRdb copy retains only in-frame clones and omits some. The sample holds roughly 33,000 clones; about three quarters are singletons and the top ten take under 8.5%. V shed 6 bases and J 5 bases; nucleotides not matched to a gene: 10. The germline gives CDR1 SGHRS, CDR2 YFSETQ. The CDR3 covers 14 residues. This sample is drawn from a study of long-term antiretroviral therapy in people with HIV. The sample in question was unsorted PBMCs, obtained 3.1 years after starting antiretroviral therapy. The source of this sequence is a woman aged 45 to 65 with HIV. This rearrangement joins TRBV5-1 to TRBJ2-5; 7 bases agree with TRBD2. CDR3 in amino acids: CASNLAGGDETQYF. CDR3 bases: TGCGCCAGCAATTTGGCTGGGGGGGATGAGACCCAGTACTTC.